These T cell receptor beta chains were read from a single sample in a study of cytomegalovirus exposure and HLA in healthy donors. Profiling relied on immunoSEQ multiplex PCR, and the TCRdb table lists in-frame clones only, not all of them. The sample lists 180,000 or so clones, approximately 80% occurring once. Sequencing input: PBMCs. The source is a boy aged 2-15 years in good health and CMV-seronegative. Each CDR3 is given with its conserved first and last residue. D genes are given only for firm matches. The listing skips clone size in some rows; elsewhere it reads once, few, many or a size class.

J gene: TRBJ1-5; clone size: once; V gene: TRBV6-6; D gene: .; CDR3 protein: CASRVGGGQPQHF; CDR3 DNA: TGTGCCAGTCGTGTCGGGGGGGGTCAGCCCCAGCATTTT
J gene: TRBJ1-1; clone size: .; V gene: TRBV11-1; D gene: .; CDR3 protein: CASSLGSGDTEAFF; CDR3 DNA: TGTGCCAGCAGCTTAGGTTCAGGGGACACTGAAGCTTTCTTT
J gene: TRBJ2-1; clone size: .; V gene: TRBV7-8; D gene: TRBD2; CDR3 protein: CASSSYGLAAFSYNEQFF; CDR3 DNA: TGTGCCAGCAGCTCCTATGGACTAGCGGCTTTCTCCTACAATGAGCAGTTCTTC
J gene: TRBJ2-3; clone size: .; V gene: TRBV7-8; D gene: .; CDR3 protein: CASFDEGTDTQYF; CDR3 DNA: TGTGCCAGCTTCGATGAGGGAACAGATACGCAGTATTTT
J gene: TRBJ1-4; clone size: .; V gene: TRBV11-3; D gene: TRBD1; CDR3 protein: CASSLRTGPNEKLFF; CDR3 DNA: TGTGCCAGCAGCCTAAGGACAGGGCCAAATGAAAAACTGTTTTTT
J gene: TRBJ1-1; clone size: .; V gene: TRBV6-5; D gene: .; CDR3 protein: CASSYSGRNTEAFF; CDR3 DNA: TGTGCCAGCAGTTACTCGGGCCGGAACACTGAAGCTTTCTTT
J gene: TRBJ2-1; clone size: .; V gene: TRBV18; D gene: TRBD1; CDR3 protein: CASSRTGENEQFF; CDR3 DNA: TGTGCCAGCTCGCGGACAGGTGAAAATGAGCAGTTCTTC
J gene: TRBJ1-1; clone size: .; V gene: TRBV7-8; D gene: .; CDR3 protein: CASSLPLDPGGTEAFF; CDR3 DNA: TGTGCCAGCAGTTTACCCCTCGATCCTGGAGGGACTGAAGCTTTCTTT
J gene: TRBJ2-3; clone size: .; V gene: TRBV2; D gene: .; CDR3 protein: CASRERQPPDTQYF; CDR3 DNA: TGTGCCAGCAGGGAGCGGCAGCCCCCAGATACGCAGTATTTT
J gene: TRBJ1-2; clone size: .; V gene: TRBV7-2; D gene: .; CDR3 protein: CASSLASGGGPGRYGYTF; CDR3 DNA: TGTGCCAGCAGCTTAGCGAGCGGGGGGGGCCCGGGGCGGTATGGCTACACCTTC
J gene: TRBJ2-7; clone size: .; V gene: TRBV5-6; D gene: TRBD2; CDR3 protein: CASSWTSGGAGSYEQYF; CDR3 DNA: TGTGCCAGCAGCTGGACTAGCGGGGGGGCCGGTTCCTACGAGCAGTACTTC
J gene: TRBJ2-5; clone size: .; V gene: TRBV4-3; D gene: TRBD1; CDR3 protein: CASSQEWGTDGETQYF; CDR3 DNA: TGCGCCAGCAGCCAAGAGTGGGGGACAGACGGAGAGACCCAGTACTTC
J gene: TRBJ2-3; clone size: .; V gene: TRBV4-2; D gene: TRBD2; CDR3 protein: CASSQDLRGGRDTQYF; CDR3 DNA: TGTGCCAGCAGCCAAGATCTGCGGGGGGGCCGGGATACGCAGTATTTT
J gene: TRBJ2-3; clone size: .; V gene: TRBV6-5; D gene: .; CDR3 protein: CASSYGSGGAQYF; CDR3 DNA: TGTGCCAGCAGTTACGGGTCCGGGGGTGCGCAGTATTTT
J gene: TRBJ1-2; clone size: few; V gene: TRBV5-4; D gene: .; CDR3 protein: CASSLGTPAEGYTF; CDR3 DNA: TGTGCCAGCAGCCTCGGGACACCGGCTGAGGGCTACACCTTC
J gene: TRBJ1-2; clone size: .; V gene: TRBV30; D gene: .; CDR3 protein: CAWISSRGRGYTF; CDR3 DNA: TGTGCCTGGATAAGTTCACGAGGCCGAGGCTACACCTTC
J gene: TRBJ1-2; clone size: .; V gene: TRBV5-4; D gene: .; CDR3 protein: CASSSKGEMPYGYTF; CDR3 DNA: TGTGCCAGCAGCTCGAAGGGGGAGATGCCCTATGGCTACACCTTC
J gene: TRBJ1-6; clone size: .; V gene: TRBV7-9; D gene: TRBD1; CDR3 protein: CASSLGDSRPNNSPLHF; CDR3 DNA: TGTGCCAGCAGCTTAGGGGACAGCCGACCAAATAATTCACCCCTCCACTTT
J gene: TRBJ1-1; clone size: .; V gene: TRBV5-5; D gene: TRBD1; CDR3 protein: CASSFDRGRTEAFF; CDR3 DNA: TGTGCCAGCAGCTTTGACAGGGGGCGGACTGAAGCTTTCTTT
J gene: TRBJ1-1; clone size: .; V gene: TRBV30; D gene: .; CDR3 protein: CAWSRGINTEAFF; CDR3 DNA: TGTGCCTGGAGTCGGGGGATAAACACTGAAGCTTTCTTT
J gene: TRBJ1-3; clone size: .; V gene: TRBV6-5; D gene: .; CDR3 protein: CASSPTGSGNTIYF; CDR3 DNA: TGTGCCAGCAGCCCGACTGGCTCTGGAAACACCATATATTTT
J gene: TRBJ1-3; clone size: once; V gene: TRBV6-5; D gene: TRBD1; CDR3 protein: CASSYFSPGQGNTIYF; CDR3 DNA: TGTGCCAGCAGTTACTTTTCACCGGGACAGGGGAACACCATATATTTT
J gene: TRBJ2-5; clone size: once; V gene: TRBV7-2; D gene: .; CDR3 protein: CASRPPRVVGETQYF; CDR3 DNA: TGTGCCAGCAGACCACCCCGGGTGGTCGGAGAGACCCAGTACTTC
J gene: TRBJ1-3; clone size: few; V gene: TRBV19; D gene: .; CDR3 protein: CASSIGQSGNTIYF; CDR3 DNA: TGTGCCAGTAGTATTGGTCAGTCTGGAAACACCATATATTTT
J gene: TRBJ2-7; clone size: few; V gene: TRBV5-1; D gene: .; CDR3 protein: CASRRDSSVYEQYF; CDR3 DNA: TGCGCCAGCAGGCGAGACAGTTCCGTCTACGAGCAGTACTTC
J gene: TRBJ2-5; clone size: .; V gene: TRBV7-4; D gene: TRBD2; CDR3 protein: CASSLRLSGGGQETQYF; CDR3 DNA: TGTGCCAGCAGCTTAAGGCTTAGCGGGGGGGGGCAAGAGACCCAGTACTTC
J gene: TRBJ2-1; clone size: .; V gene: TRBV20-1; D gene: .; CDR3 protein: CSASREDEQFF; CDR3 DNA: TGCAGTGCTAGCAGGGAGGATGAGCAGTTCTTC
J gene: TRBJ2-5; clone size: .; V gene: TRBV5-1; D gene: .; CDR3 protein: CASSSGLDETQYF; CDR3 DNA: TGCGCCAGCAGTTCGGGTTTGGATGAGACCCAGTACTTC
J gene: TRBJ1-2; clone size: .; V gene: TRBV7-2; D gene: TRBD1; CDR3 protein: CASSVRDRGGYTF; CDR3 DNA: TGTGCCAGCAGCGTCCGGGACAGAGGCGGCTACACCTTC
J gene: TRBJ2-3; clone size: .; V gene: TRBV10-3; D gene: .; CDR3 protein: CAISESADTQYF; CDR3 DNA: TGTGCCATCAGTGAGTCGGCCGATACGCAGTATTTT
J gene: TRBJ1-1; clone size: .; V gene: TRBV11-2; D gene: .; CDR3 protein: CASSLEEGREAFF; CDR3 DNA: TGTGCCAGCAGCTTAGAAGAGGGCCGTGAAGCTTTCTTT
J gene: TRBJ2-3; clone size: .; V gene: TRBV5-6; D gene: .; CDR3 protein: CASSLGGVGTDTQYF; CDR3 DNA: TGTGCCAGCAGCTTGGGCGGGGTAGGTACAGATACGCAGTATTTT
J gene: TRBJ1-1; clone size: .; V gene: TRBV5-4; D gene: .; CDR3 protein: CASSSGNDAEAFF; CDR3 DNA: TGTGCCAGCAGCTCGGGAAATGACGCTGAAGCTTTCTTT
J gene: TRBJ2-1; clone size: .; V gene: TRBV9; D gene: TRBD2; CDR3 protein: CASSVVGGGLANEQFF; CDR3 DNA: TGTGCCAGCAGCGTAGTTGGCGGGGGGTTGGCTAATGAGCAGTTCTTC
J gene: TRBJ1-6; clone size: .; V gene: TRBV6-1; D gene: .; CDR3 protein: CASSEGLVRGFGSPLHF; CDR3 DNA: TGTGCCAGCAGTGAAGGGCTTGTTCGGGGGTTTGGATCACCCCTCCACTTT
J gene: TRBJ1-5; clone size: .; V gene: TRBV21-1; D gene: .; CDR3 protein: CASSIRTGYSNQPQHF; CDR3 DNA: TGTGCCAGCAGCATCAGGACAGGTTATAGCAATCAGCCCCAGCATTTT
J gene: TRBJ2-5; clone size: .; V gene: TRBV5-1; D gene: .; CDR3 protein: CASSLGEVPMTQYF; CDR3 DNA: TGCGCCAGCAGCTTGGGGGAGGTACCAATGACCCAGTACTTC
J gene: TRBJ2-3; clone size: .; V gene: TRBV5-1; D gene: TRBD1; CDR3 protein: CASSSRTGEDTQYF; CDR3 DNA: TGCGCCAGCAGCTCCCGGACAGGGGAGGATACGCAGTATTTT
J gene: TRBJ1-1; clone size: .; V gene: TRBV6-6; D gene: TRBD1; CDR3 protein: CASRRPGQPNTEAFF; CDR3 DNA: TGTGCCAGCAGACGACCGGGACAGCCGAACACTGAAGCTTTCTTT
J gene: TRBJ2-2; clone size: .; V gene: TRBV19; D gene: TRBD2; CDR3 protein: CASSIGSGGANTGELFF; CDR3 DNA: TGTGCCAGTAGTATAGGTAGCGGGGGGGCCAACACCGGGGAGCTGTTTTTT
J gene: TRBJ2-2; clone size: .; V gene: TRBV5-1; D gene: .; CDR3 protein: CASSMTAPNTGELFF; CDR3 DNA: TGCGCCAGCAGCATGACAGCCCCGAACACCGGGGAGCTGTTTTTT
J gene: TRBJ1-4; clone size: .; V gene: TRBV19; D gene: TRBD1; CDR3 protein: CASSSRDSPNEKLFF; CDR3 DNA: TGTGCCAGTAGTTCCCGGGACAGCCCTAATGAAAAACTGTTTTTT